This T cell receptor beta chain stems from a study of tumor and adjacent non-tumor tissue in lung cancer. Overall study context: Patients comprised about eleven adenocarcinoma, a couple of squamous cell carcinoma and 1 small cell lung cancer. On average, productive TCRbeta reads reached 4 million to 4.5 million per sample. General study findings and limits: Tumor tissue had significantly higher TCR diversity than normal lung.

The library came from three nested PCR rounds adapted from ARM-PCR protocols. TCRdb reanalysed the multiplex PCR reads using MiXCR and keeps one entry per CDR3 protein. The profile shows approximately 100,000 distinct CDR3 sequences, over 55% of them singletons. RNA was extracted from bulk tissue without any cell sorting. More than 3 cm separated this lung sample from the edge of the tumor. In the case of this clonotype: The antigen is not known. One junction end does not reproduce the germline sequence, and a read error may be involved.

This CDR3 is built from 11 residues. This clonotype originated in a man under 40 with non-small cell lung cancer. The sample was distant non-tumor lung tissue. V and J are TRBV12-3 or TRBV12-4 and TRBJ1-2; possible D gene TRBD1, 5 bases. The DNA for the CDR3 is TGTGTCAGCAATGTAGGGGCTGGCTACACCTTC. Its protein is CVSNVGAGYTF.